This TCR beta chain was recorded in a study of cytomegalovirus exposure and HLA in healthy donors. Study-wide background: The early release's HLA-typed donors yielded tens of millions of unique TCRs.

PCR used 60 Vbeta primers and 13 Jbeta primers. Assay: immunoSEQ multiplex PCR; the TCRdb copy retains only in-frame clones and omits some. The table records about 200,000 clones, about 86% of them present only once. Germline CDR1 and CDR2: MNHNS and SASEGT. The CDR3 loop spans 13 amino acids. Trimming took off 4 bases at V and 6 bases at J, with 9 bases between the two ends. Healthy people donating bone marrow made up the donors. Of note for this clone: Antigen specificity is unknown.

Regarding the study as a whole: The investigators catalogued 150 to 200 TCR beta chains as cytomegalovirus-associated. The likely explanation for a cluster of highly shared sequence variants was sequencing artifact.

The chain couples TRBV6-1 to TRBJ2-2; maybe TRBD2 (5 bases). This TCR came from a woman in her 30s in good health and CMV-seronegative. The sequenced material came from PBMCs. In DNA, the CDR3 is TGTGCCAGCAGTGTTTCGGGGTCCGGGGAGCTGTTTTTT. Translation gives CASSVSGSGELFF.